The T cell receptor beta chain described here comes from a study of early T cells in non-severe SARS-CoV-2 infection. Background on the study: Investigators sequenced bulk RNA drawn from unsorted whole blood, and chains remained unpaired.

V trimming: 10 bases; J trimming: 2 bases; junction bases outside the gene matches: 6. The CDR3 covers 14 residues. Germline CDR1 MDHEN, CDR2 SYDVKM. The TCR library protocol attached unique molecular identifiers to the individual cDNA molecules. Each CDR3 protein is one row after TCRdb ran MiXCR on the 5' RACE reads. The table records some 76,000 distinct CDR3 sequences, around 15% of them present only once. This chain uses TRBV28 with TRBJ2-2, with 8 bases lining up with TRBD1. This receptor was identified in an adult who was a healthcare worker with PCR-confirmed SARS-CoV-2 infection or an uninfected control (not recorded which). The sample taken for sequencing was whole blood. CDR3 nucleotide sequence: TGTGCCACCCAGGGGGCGCCTAACACCGGGGAGCTGTTTTTT. Its translation: CATQGAPNTGELFF.